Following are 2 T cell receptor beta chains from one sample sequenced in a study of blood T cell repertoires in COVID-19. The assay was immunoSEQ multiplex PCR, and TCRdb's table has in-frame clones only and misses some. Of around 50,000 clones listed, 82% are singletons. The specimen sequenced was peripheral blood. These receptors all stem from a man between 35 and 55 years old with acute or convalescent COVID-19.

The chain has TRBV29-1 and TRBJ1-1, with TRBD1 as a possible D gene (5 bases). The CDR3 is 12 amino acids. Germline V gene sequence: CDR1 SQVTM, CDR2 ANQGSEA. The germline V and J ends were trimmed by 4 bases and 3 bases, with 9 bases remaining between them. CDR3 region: CSVVPGYTEAFF. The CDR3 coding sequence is TGCAGCGTTGTACCAGGGTACACTGAAGCTTTCTTT. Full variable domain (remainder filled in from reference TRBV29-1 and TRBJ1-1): SAVISQKPSRDICQRGTSLTIQCQVDSQVTMMFWYRQQPGQSLTLIATANQGSEATYESGFVIDKFPISRPNLTFSTLTVSNMSPEDSSIYLCSVVPGYTEAFFGQGTRLTVV.

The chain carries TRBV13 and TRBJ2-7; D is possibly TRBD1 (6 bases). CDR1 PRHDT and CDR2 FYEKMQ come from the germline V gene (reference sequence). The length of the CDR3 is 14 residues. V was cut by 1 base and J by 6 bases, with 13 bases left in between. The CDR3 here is CASSLEGGFAEQYF. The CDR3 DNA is TGTGCCAGCAGCTTAGAAGGGGGATTCGCCGAGCAGTACTTC.